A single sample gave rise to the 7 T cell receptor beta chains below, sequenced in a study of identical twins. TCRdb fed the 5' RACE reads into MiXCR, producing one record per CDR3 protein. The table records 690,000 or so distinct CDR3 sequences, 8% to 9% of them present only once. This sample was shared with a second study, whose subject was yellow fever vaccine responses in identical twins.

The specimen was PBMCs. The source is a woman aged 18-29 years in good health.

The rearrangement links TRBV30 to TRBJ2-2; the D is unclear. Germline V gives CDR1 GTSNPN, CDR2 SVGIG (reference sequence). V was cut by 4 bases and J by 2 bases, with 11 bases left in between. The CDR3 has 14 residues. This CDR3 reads CAWKGWGNTGELFF. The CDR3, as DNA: TGTGCCTGGAAGGGTTGGGGAAACACCGGGGAGCTGTTTTTT.

The chain's CDR3 is CASGPWTATDTQYF. The CDR3 bases are TGTGCCAGCGGCCCTTGGACGGCCACAGATACGCAGTATTTT. The rearrangement joins TRBV5-8 to TRBJ2-3, with unresolved D. V was trimmed by 7 bases and J by 2 bases, leaving 14 bases between them. Germline CDR1 is SGHTS and CDR2 is YDEGEE. The CDR3 is made up of 14 amino acids.

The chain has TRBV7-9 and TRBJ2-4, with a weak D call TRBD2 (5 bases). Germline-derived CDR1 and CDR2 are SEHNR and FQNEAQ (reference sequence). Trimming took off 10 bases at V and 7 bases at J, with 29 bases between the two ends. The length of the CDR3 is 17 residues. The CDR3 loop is CAMGRGLLGIQKNIQYF. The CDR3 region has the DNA TGTGCCATGGGCCGCGGGCTCCTCGGGATCCAGAAGAACATTCAGTACTTC.

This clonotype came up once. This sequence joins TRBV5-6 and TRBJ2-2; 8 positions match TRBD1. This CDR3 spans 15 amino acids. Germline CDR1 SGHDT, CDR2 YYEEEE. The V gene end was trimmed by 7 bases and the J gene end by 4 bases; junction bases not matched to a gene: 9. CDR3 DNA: TGTGCCAGCGGCCCCGGGACAGGAGTCACCGGGGAGCTGTTTTTT. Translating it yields CASGPGTGVTGELFF.

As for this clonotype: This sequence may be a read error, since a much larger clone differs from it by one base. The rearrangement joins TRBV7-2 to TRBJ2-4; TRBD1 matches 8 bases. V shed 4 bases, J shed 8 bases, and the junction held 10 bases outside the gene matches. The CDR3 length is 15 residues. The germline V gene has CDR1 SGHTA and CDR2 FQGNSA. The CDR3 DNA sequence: TGTGCCAGCAGCTCCAGACAGGGGTTATGGTACATTCAGTACTTC. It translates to CASSSRQGLWYIQYF.

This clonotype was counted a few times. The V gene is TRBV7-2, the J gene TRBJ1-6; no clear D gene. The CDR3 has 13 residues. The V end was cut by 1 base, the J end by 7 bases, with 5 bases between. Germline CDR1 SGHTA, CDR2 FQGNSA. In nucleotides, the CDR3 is TGTGCCAGCAGCTTAGAGGACAATTCACCCCTCCACTTT. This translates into CASSLEDNSPLHF.

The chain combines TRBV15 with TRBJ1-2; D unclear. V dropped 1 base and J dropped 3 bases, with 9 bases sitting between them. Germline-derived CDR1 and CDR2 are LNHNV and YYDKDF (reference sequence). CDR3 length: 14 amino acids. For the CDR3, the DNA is TGTGCCACCAGCAGAGTCGCGGGCGACTATGGCTACACCTTC. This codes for CATSRVAGDYGYTF.